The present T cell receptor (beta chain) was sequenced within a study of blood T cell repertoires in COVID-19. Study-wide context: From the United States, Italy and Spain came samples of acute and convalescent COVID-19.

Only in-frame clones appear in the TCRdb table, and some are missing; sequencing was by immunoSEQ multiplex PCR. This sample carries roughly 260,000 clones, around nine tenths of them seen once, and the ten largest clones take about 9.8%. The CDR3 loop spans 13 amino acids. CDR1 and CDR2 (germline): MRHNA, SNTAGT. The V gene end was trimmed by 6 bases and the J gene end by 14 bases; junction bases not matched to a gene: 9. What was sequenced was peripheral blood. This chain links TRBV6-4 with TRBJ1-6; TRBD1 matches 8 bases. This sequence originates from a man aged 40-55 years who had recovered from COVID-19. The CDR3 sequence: CASSAGQGTSLHF. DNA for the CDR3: TGTGCCAGCAGCGCAGGACAGGGCACGTCCCTCCACTTT.